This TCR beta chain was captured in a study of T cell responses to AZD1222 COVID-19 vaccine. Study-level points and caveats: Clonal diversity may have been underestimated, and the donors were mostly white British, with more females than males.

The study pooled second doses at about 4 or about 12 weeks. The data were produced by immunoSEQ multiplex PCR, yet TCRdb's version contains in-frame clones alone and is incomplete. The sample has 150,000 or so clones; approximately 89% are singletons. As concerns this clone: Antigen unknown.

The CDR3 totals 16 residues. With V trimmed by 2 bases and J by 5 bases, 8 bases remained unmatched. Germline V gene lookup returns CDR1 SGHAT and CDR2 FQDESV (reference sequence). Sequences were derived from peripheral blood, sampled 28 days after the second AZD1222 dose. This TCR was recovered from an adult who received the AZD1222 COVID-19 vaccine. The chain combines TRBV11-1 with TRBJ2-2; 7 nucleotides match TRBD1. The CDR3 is CASSLSRTGGTGELFF. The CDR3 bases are TGTGCCAGCAGCTTATCCCGGACAGGCGGTACCGGGGAGCTGTTTTTT. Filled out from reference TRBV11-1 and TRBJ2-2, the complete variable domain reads EAEVAQSPRYKITEKSQAVAFWCDPISGHATLYWYRQILGQGPELLVQFQDESVVDDSQLPKDRFSAERLKGVDSTLKIQPAELGDSAMYLCASSLSRTGGTGELFFGEGSRLTVL.